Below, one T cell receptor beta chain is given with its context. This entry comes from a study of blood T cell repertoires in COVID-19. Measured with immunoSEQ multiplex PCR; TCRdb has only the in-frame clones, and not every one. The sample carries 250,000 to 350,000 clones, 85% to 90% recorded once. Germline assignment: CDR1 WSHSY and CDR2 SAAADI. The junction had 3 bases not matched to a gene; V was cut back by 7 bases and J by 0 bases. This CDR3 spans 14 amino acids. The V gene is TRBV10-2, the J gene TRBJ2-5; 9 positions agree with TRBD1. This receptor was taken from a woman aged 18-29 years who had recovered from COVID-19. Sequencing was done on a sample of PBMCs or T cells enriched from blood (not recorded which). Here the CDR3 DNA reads TGCGCCAGCACCCGGGACAGGGACCAAGAGACCCAGTACTTC. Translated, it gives CASTRDRDQETQYF.